The clone carrying this T cell receptor (beta chain) was seen more than once but under ten times. The antigen is undetermined. V lost 6 bases to trimming and J lost 4 bases; unmatched junction nucleotides: 10. The CDR3 is 15 residues long. The germline gives CDR1 KGHSH, CDR2 LQKENI. The data derive from a study of graft-versus-host responses after intestinal transplantation. At the level of the study: Every transplant recipient was induced with anti-thymocyte globulin, then maintained on tacrolimus and steroids for 2 to 3 years. Study-level results: In patients with graft-donor T cell macrochimerism, allograft graft-versus-host to host-versus-graft clonal ratios were high. GvH clones detected in recipient marrow included some appearing first in ileum or blood. Early post-transplant declines in HvG were associated with peak levels of circulating GvH clones.

Assay: immunoSEQ multiplex PCR; the TCRdb copy retains only in-frame clones and omits some. The table has roughly 100,000 clones, 87% seen once. Source: unstimulated CD4+ T cells sorted from spleen or lymph node cells, taken before intestinal transplant. The sequence came from a human donor who received an intestinal transplant. The chain carries TRBV18 and TRBJ2-7, with 9 bases identical to TRBD1. CDR3 residues: CASSSTGGSSYEQYF. The CDR3 nucleotides are TGTGCCAGCTCGTCTACAGGGGGCTCTTCGTACGAGCAGTACTTC.